The present entry profiles one T cell receptor beta chain with its context. The antigen remains unidentified. The data originate from a study of T cell responses to AZD1222 COVID-19 vaccine. General study findings and limits: Following two doses of AZD1222, Spike-specific TCR breadth and depth rose. Among AZD1222 vaccinees, only five to seven were seropositive at baseline. Sampled repertoires all dated from after the peak T cell response. Spike was spanned by vaccine-associated CD4 TCRs, which were dominant at 160-218 and 743-854.

Measured with immunoSEQ multiplex PCR; TCRdb has only the in-frame clones, and not every one. The table lists around 130,000 clones, roughly 91% of them singletons, with more than 3% in the top ten. V was clipped by 3 bases and J by 5 bases, with 13 bases between them. The CDR3 spans 14 residues. Per germline, CDR1 LNHDA and CDR2 SQIVND (reference sequence). Material: peripheral blood, obtained 28 days after the second AZD1222 dose. The chain uses TRBV19 and TRBJ2-5; D is unresolved. The source is an adult who received the AZD1222 COVID-19 vaccine. CDR3 region: CASSIAAGLETQYF. In nucleotides, the CDR3 is TGTGCCAGTAGTATTGCGGCAGGCTTGGAGACCCAGTACTTC.